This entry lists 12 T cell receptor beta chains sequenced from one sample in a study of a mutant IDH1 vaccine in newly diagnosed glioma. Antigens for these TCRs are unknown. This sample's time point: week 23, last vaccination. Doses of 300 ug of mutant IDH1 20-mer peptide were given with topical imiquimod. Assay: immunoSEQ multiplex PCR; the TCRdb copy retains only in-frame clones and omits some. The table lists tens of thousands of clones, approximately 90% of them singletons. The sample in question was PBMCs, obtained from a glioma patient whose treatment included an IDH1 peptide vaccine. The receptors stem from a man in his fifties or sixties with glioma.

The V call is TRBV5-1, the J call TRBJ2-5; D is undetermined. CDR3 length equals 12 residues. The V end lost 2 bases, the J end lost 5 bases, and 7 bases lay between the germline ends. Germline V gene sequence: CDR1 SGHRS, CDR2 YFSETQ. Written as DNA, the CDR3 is TGCGCCAGCAGCTTTGAGTTGGAGACCCAGTACTTC. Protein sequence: CASSFELETQYF.

In nucleotides, the CDR3 is TGTGCCAGCAGCGGACAGGGGAGGGGCACTGAAGCTTTCTTT. Translation: CASSGQGRGTEAFF. V and J are TRBV7-2 and TRBJ1-1, with 9 nucleotides matching TRBD1. The CDR3 runs 14 residues. The J segment lost 4 bases and the V segment lost 5 bases, leaving 5 bases of the junction unmatched. The germline V gene has CDR1 SGHTA and CDR2 FQGNSA. The whole variable domain, remainder taken from reference TRBV7-2 and TRBJ1-1, is GAGVSQSPSNKVTEKGKDVELRCDPISGHTALYWYRQSLGQGLEFLIYFQGNSAPDKSGLPSDRFSAERTGGSVSTLTIQRTQQEDSAVYLCASSGQGRGTEAFFGQGTRLTVV.

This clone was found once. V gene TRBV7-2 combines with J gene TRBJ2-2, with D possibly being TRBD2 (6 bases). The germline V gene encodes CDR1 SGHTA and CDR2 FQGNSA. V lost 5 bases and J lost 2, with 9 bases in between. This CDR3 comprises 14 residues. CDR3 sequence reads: CASSPGLNTGELFF. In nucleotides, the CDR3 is TGTGCCAGCAGCCCGGGACTTAACACCGGGGAGCTGTTTTTT.

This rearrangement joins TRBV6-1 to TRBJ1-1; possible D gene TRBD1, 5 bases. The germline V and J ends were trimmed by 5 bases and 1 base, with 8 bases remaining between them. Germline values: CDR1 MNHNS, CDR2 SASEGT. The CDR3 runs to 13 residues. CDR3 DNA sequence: TGTGCCAGCAGTAGGGACGGGAACACTGAAGCTTTCTTT. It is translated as CASSRDGNTEAFF.

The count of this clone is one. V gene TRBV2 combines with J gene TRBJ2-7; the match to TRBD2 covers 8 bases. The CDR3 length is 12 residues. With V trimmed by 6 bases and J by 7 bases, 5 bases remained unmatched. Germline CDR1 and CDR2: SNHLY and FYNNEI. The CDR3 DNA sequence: TGTGCCAGCAGCCCTAGCGGGCGGGAGCAGTACTTC. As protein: CASSPSGREQYF. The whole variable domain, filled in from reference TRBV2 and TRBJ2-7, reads EPEVTQTPSHQVTQMGQEVILRCVPISNHLYFYWYRQILGQKVEFLVSFYNNEISEKSEIFDDQFSVERPDGSNFTLKIRSTKLEDSAMYFCASSPSGREQYFGPGTRLTVT.

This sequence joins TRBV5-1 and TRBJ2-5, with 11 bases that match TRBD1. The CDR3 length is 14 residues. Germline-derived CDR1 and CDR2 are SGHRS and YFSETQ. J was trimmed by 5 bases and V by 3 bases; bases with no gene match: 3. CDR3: CASSWDRGKETQYF. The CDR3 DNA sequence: TGCGCCAGCAGCTGGGACAGGGGGAAGGAGACCCAGTACTTC.

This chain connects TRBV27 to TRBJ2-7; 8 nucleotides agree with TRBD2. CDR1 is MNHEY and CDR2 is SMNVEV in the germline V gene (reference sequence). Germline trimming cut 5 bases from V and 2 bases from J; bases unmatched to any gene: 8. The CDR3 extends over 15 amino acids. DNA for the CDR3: TGTGCCAGCAGTACCCGGGAGGGAGGGGCCTACGAGCAGTACTTC. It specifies CASSTREGGAYEQYF.

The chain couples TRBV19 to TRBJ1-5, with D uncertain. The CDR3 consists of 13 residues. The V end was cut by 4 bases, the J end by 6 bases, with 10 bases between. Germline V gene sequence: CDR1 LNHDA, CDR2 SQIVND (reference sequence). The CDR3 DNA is TGTGCCAGTAGTACCGCCCCTAGTCAGCCCCAGCATTTT. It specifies CASSTAPSQPQHF. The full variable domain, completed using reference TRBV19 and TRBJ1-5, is DGGITQSPKYLFRKEGQNVTLSCEQNLNHDAMYWYRQDPGQGLRLIYYSQIVNDFQKGDIAEGYSVSREKKESFPLTVTSAQKNPTAFYLCASSTAPSQPQHFGDGTRLSIL.

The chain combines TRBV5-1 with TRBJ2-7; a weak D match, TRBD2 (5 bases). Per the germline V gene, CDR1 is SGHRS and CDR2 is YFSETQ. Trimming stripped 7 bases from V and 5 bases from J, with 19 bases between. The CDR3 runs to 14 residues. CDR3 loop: CASGSGRGADEQYF. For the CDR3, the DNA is TGCGCCAGCGGTTCAGGACGGGGTGCCGACGAGCAGTACTTC.

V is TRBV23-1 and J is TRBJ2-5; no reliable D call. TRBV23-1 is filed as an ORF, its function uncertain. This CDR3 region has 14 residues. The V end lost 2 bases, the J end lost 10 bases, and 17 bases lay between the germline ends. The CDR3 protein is CASSQAPPGPDQYF. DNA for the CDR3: TGCGCCAGCAGTCAAGCGCCGCCGGGCCCCGACCAGTACTTC.

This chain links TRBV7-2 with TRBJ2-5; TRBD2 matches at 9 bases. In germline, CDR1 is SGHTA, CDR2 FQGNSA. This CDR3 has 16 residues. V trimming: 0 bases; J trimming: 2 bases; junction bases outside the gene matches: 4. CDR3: CASSLAGLAGQETQYF. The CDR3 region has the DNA TGTGCCAGCAGCTTAGCGGGCCTAGCGGGGCAAGAGACCCAGTACTTC.

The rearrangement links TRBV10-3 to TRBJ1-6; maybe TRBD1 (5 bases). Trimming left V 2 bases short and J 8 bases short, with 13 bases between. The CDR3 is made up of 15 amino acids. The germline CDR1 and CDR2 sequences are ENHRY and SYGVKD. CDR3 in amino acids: CAISEEGPLYSPLHF. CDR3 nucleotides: TGTGCCATCAGTGAGGAGGGACCGCTCTATTCACCCCTCCACTTT.